Presented here are 26 T cell receptor beta chains from one specimen sequenced in a study of blood T cell repertoires in COVID-19. Libraries were prepared by immunoSEQ multiplex PCR; TCRdb keeps only in-frame clonotypes and omits some of them. The table records about 320,000 clones, about 90% of them present only once. Sample: PBMCs or T cells enriched from blood (not recorded which). The source of these receptors is a man under 40 who had recovered from COVID-19.

The rearrangement joins TRBV5-5 to TRBJ1-3; tentative D call: TRBD1 (5 bases). The CDR3 is made up of 18 amino acids. Germline V gene data show CDR1 as SGHKS and CDR2 as YYEKEE (reference sequence). Trimming shortened V by 4 bases and J by 2 bases, and 22 bases separated the two germline ends. This chain's CDR3 is CASSPSAWGGGTGNTIYF. The CDR3 coding sequence is TGTGCCAGCAGCCCCTCCGCCTGGGGGGGTGGTACTGGAAACACCATATATTTT. Using reference TRBV5-5 and TRBJ1-3 for the parts outside the CDR3, the full variable domain is DAGVTQSPTHLIKTRGQQVTLRCSPISGHKSVSWYQQVLGQGPQFIFQYYEKEERGRGNFPDRFSARQFPNYSSELNVNALLLGDSALYLCASSPSAWGGGTGNTIYFGEGSWLTVV.

This chain connects TRBV28 to TRBJ2-5; TRBD1 matches at 8 bases. The CDR3 totals 15 residues. J was trimmed by 1 base and V by 4 bases; bases with no gene match: 5. In germline, CDR1 is MDHEN, CDR2 SYDVKM. CDR3 residues: CASSYVQGAQETQYF. CDR3 bases: TGTGCCAGCAGTTACGTTCAGGGGGCCCAAGAGACCCAGTACTTC.

The chain is built from TRBV7-8 and TRBJ1-2; 12 nucleotides align to TRBD1. The CDR3 consists of 16 residues. Germline V gene data show CDR1 as SGHVS and CDR2 as FQNEAQ. V lost 2 bases to trimming and J lost 5 bases; unmatched junction nucleotides: 6. In nucleotides, the CDR3 is TGTGCCAGCAGCTTAACCAGGGACAGGGGGCGATATGGCTACACCTTC. Amino acid sequence: CASSLTRDRGRYGYTF.

The rearrangement uses TRBV5-1 and TRBJ1-5, with 10 bases matching TRBD1. Per the germline V gene, CDR1 is SGHRS and CDR2 is YFSETQ. This CDR3 comprises 15 residues. V gave up 4 bases and J gave up 3 bases; unmatched junction bases: 4. The CDR3 here is CASSVGQGNNQPQHF. The CDR3 nucleotides read TGCGCCAGCAGCGTGGGACAGGGGAACAATCAGCCCCAGCATTTT.

V usage is TRBV11-2 and J usage is TRBJ1-4; the D gene is possibly TRBD1 (5 bases). Trimming took off 7 bases at V and 7 bases at J, with 22 bases between the two ends. The CDR3 totals 16 residues. The germline CDR1 and CDR2 sequences are SGHAT and FQNNGV. Written as DNA, the CDR3 is TGTGCCAGCACCCTACAAGGGGTAGAGGAAGGTGAAAAACTGTTTTTT. This translates into CASTLQGVEEGEKLFF. Supplemented by reference TRBV11-2 and TRBJ1-4, the full variable domain reads EAGVAQSPRYKIIEKRQSVAFWCNPISGHATLYWYQQILGQGPKLLIQFQNNGVVDDSQLPKDRFSAERLKGVDSTLKIQPAKLEDSAVYLCASTLQGVEEGEKLFFGSGTQLSVL.

The chain carries TRBV5-4 and TRBJ1-1; TRBD1 matches 7 bases. Germline CDR1 is SGHNT and CDR2 is YYREEE (reference sequence). CDR3 length: 15 residues. The trim removed 0 bases at V and 1 base at J, leaving 3 bases unmatched. The CDR3 DNA sequence: TGTGCCAGCAGCTTGGCGGGACAGACGAACACTGAAGCTTTCTTT. It specifies CASSLAGQTNTEAFF.

This clone appeared a single time. This chain joins TRBV5-1 and TRBJ2-7; 8 nucleotides line up with TRBD1. The CDR3 is 12 residues long. V lost 5 bases to trimming and J lost 3 bases; unmatched junction nucleotides: 1. CDR1 SGHRS and CDR2 YFSETQ come from the germline V gene. The CDR3 sequence: CASRDRDYEQYF. In DNA form, the CDR3 reads TGCGCCAGCAGGGACAGGGACTACGAGCAGTACTTC.

This sequence joins TRBV4-1 and TRBJ2-3; 10 bases map to TRBD2. Germline CDR1 and CDR2: MGHRA and YSYEKL. After removal of 3 bases from V and 5 bases from J, the junction contained 2 bases not matched to a gene. The CDR3 extends over 14 amino acids. For the CDR3, the DNA is TGCGCCAGCAGCCACAGACTAGCGGGAGATACGCAGTATTTT. Its translation is CASSHRLAGDTQYF.

This clone was detected once. This chain links TRBV30 with TRBJ1-5, with unresolved D. The V gene lost 5 bases and the J gene lost 0 bases, with 5 bases spanning the gap. This CDR3 is 12 amino acids long. Germline values: CDR1 GTSNPN, CDR2 SVGIG (reference sequence). In nucleotides, the CDR3 is TGTGCCTGGCGGGGTAGCAATCAGCCCCAGCATTTT. Encoded protein: CAWRGSNQPQHF.

This clone occurred many times. CDR3 DNA sequence: TGTGCCAGCAGCATACAGGGATATAGCAATCAGCCCCAGCATTTT. Translated: CASSIQGYSNQPQHF. V usage is TRBV5-8 and J usage is TRBJ1-5; the D gene is possibly TRBD1 (6 bases). This CDR3 has 15 amino acids. Trimming pared 4 bases from V and 0 bases from J, leaving 11 bases between. CDR1 is SGHTS, CDR2 YDEGEE, per germline.

This clone was seen a single time. The identical CDR3 is also encoded by other nucleotide sequences in the sample. V gene TRBV7-9 combines with J gene TRBJ1-4, with D tentatively TRBD1 (6 bases). The germline V and J ends were trimmed by 1 base and 4 bases, with 7 bases remaining between them. Germline assignment: CDR1 SEHNR and CDR2 FQNEAQ (reference sequence). This CDR3 is 14 amino acids long. As DNA, the CDR3 is TGTGCCAGCAGCTTAGGCAGGGGTAATGAAAAACTGTTTTTT. It encodes CASSLGRGNEKLFF. Full variable domain (remainder filled in from reference TRBV7-9 and TRBJ1-4): DTGVSQNPRHKITKRGQNVTFRCDPISEHNRLYWYRQTLGQGPEFLTYFQNEAQLEKSRLLSDRFSAERPKGSFSTLEIQRTEQGDSAMYLCASSLGRGNEKLFFGSGTQLSVL.

J is TRBJ1-1 and V is TRBV5-5; D gene unclear. This CDR3 has 12 amino acids. V shed 4 bases and J shed 5 bases, with 9 bases lying between them. The germline gives CDR1 SGHKS, CDR2 YYEKEE (reference sequence). The CDR3 nucleotides are TGTGCCAGCAGCCTTTCGGTGACTGAAGCTTTCTTT. Encoded protein: CASSLSVTEAFF.

The V call is TRBV25-1, the J call TRBJ2-1; the D gene is possibly TRBD1 (7 bases). CDR3 length equals 18 residues. The germline CDR1 and CDR2 sequences are MGHDK and SYGVNS. V shed 4 bases and J shed 5 bases, with 24 bases lying between them. The CDR3 spells CASSGGLLDRVYDNEQFF. DNA for the CDR3: TGTGCCAGCAGTGGGGGACTTCTAGACAGGGTGTATGACAATGAGCAGTTCTTC.

This rearrangement joins TRBV27 to TRBJ2-7; 9 bases match TRBD1. The CDR3 length is 14 residues. Germline V gene sequence: CDR1 MNHEY, CDR2 SMNVEV (reference sequence). The J segment lost 6 bases and the V segment lost 0 bases, leaving 3 bases of the junction unmatched. This CDR3 is CASSLSQGAAEQYF. Written as DNA, the CDR3 is TGTGCCAGCAGTTTATCACAGGGGGCGGCCGAGCAGTACTTC.

The CDR3 is CASSLDVAGETDTQYF. As DNA, the CDR3 is TGCGCCAGCAGCTTGGATGTAGCGGGGGAGACAGATACGCAGTATTTT. The chain links TRBV5-1 to TRBJ2-3; 9 bases agree with TRBD2. CDR1 is SGHRS and CDR2 is YFSETQ in the germline V gene. V lost 0 bases, J lost 3 bases, and 5 bases stayed unmatched. The CDR3 length is 16 residues.

This clone was detected a few times. The V call is TRBV11-2, the J call TRBJ2-7; 8 bases align to TRBD1. J was trimmed by 4 bases and V by 4 bases; bases with no gene match: 6. Germline CDR1 reads SGHAT; CDR2 reads FQNNGV. This CDR3 is 14 amino acids long. The CDR3 DNA reads as TGTGCCAGCAGCTACGGACAGGGCCGATACGAGCAGTACTTC. Its translation is CASSYGQGRYEQYF.

V gene TRBV4-1 combines with J gene TRBJ1-4; 8 positions agree with TRBD1. With 2 bases clipped from V and 5 bases from J, the junction kept 10 bases outside the gene matches. This CDR3 spans 17 amino acids. In germline, CDR1 is MGHRA, CDR2 YSYEKL. The CDR3 protein is CASSQPTYRGENEKLFF. The CDR3 bases are TGCGCCAGCAGCCAACCCACCTACAGGGGGGAGAATGAAAAACTGTTTTTT.

The chain uses TRBV5-1 and TRBJ2-1; D is uncertain. This CDR3 has 13 amino acids. V was cut by 0 bases and J by 5 bases, with 6 bases left in between. Per germline, CDR1 SGHRS and CDR2 YFSETQ. The CDR3 sequence is CASSLAPDNEQFF. The CDR3 DNA reads as TGCGCCAGCAGCTTGGCTCCCGACAATGAGCAGTTCTTC.

This clone was detected only a few times. This same CDR3 is encoded by further DNA sequences in the sample. V is TRBV24-1 and J is TRBJ2-7; 7 positions match TRBD2. V gave up 9 bases and J gave up 4 bases; unmatched junction bases: 5. The CDR3 loop spans 12 amino acids. Germline V lookup: CDR1 KGHDR, CDR2 SFDVKD. As DNA, the CDR3 is TGTGCCACCTCGGGGGGAGGGTACGAGCAGTACTTC. It translates to CATSGGGYEQYF.

This clone was recorded only once. The V and J genes are TRBV9 and TRBJ1-1; TRBD1 matches at 7 bases. The length of the CDR3 is 13 residues. Germline V gives CDR1 SGDLS, CDR2 YYNGEE. Trimming removed 3 bases from V and 6 bases from J; junction bases left unmatched: 5. DNA of the CDR3: TGTGCCAGCAGCGGCAGGGGGGATGCTGAAGCTTTCTTT. This sequence encodes CASSGRGDAEAFF.

The chain is built from TRBV30 and TRBJ2-7, with TRBD1 as a possible D gene (5 bases). This CDR3 is 14 amino acids long. Germline V gives CDR1 GTSNPN, CDR2 SVGIG (reference sequence). Trimming shortened V by 3 bases and J by 3 bases, and 15 bases separated the two germline ends. CDR3 sequence: CAWSAGQGNYEQYF. In DNA, the CDR3 is TGTGCCTGGAGCGCCGGCCAGGGAAACTACGAGCAGTACTTC.

This sequence joins TRBV28 and TRBJ2-1, with 11 bases that match TRBD1. Germline V CDR1 and CDR2: MDHEN, SYDVKM. V lost 7 bases to trimming and J lost 6 bases; unmatched junction nucleotides: 11. The CDR3 consists of 16 residues. CDR3 sequence reads: CASTGELGTGGNEQFF. The CDR3 DNA reads TGTGCCAGCACGGGTGAGCTGGGGACAGGGGGCAATGAGCAGTTCTTC.

The rearrangement joins TRBV27 to TRBJ2-1; weak D call: TRBD1 (5 bases). Germline CDR1 and CDR2: MNHEY and SMNVEV (reference sequence). Trimming removed 10 bases from V and 2 bases from J, with 15 bases in between. The CDR3 runs 14 residues. CDR3 nucleotide sequence: TGTGCCACCAAAGGACACCCTACCTACAATGAGCAGTTCTTC. It specifies CATKGHPTYNEQFF.

The chain links TRBV9 to TRBJ2-5; perhaps TRBD2 as D (5 bases). Germline V gives CDR1 SGDLS, CDR2 YYNGEE. The CDR3 spans 15 residues. V was shortened by 3 bases and J by 7 bases, with 19 bases between the two germline ends. The CDR3, as DNA: TGTGCCAGCAGCGCCCCTGGACTTGGAGATGGGACCCAGTACTTC. Its protein product is CASSAPGLGDGTQYF.

This clone showed up just a few times. V is TRBV10-3 and J is TRBJ1-1; D may be TRBD1 (5 bases). In germline, CDR1 is ENHRY, CDR2 SYGVKD. Trimming took 7 bases from V and 11 from J, leaving 23 bases between them. This CDR3 has 14 amino acids. The CDR3 DNA follows: TGTGCCATCACCGTTACGGACCGGGGGGATGGGGCTTTCTTT. Protein: CAITVTDRGDGAFF.

This clone was picked up one time. The J gene is TRBJ2-7, the V gene TRBV5-6, with 8 bases that match TRBD1. The CDR3 consists of 17 residues. The junction had 13 bases not matched to a gene; V was cut back by 0 bases and J by 5 bases. Per the germline V gene, CDR1 is SGHDT and CDR2 is YYEEEE. CDR3 residues: CASSLGGTWDRPHEQYF. The CDR3, as DNA: TGTGCCAGCAGCTTGGGTGGGACCTGGGACAGGCCCCACGAGCAGTACTTC.